This is a list of T cell receptor beta chains from one sample in a study of cytomegalovirus exposure and HLA in healthy donors. Profiling relied on immunoSEQ multiplex PCR, and the TCRdb table lists in-frame clones only, not all of them. The sample consists of 120,000 or so clones, roughly 85% of them appearing once. Sequencing was carried out using PBMCs. The receptors shown here come from a man aged 18 to 30 in good health and CMV-seropositive. The CDR3 runs from the conserved cysteine through the conserved F or W. Each record gives: clone size, D gene, V gene, J gene, CDR3 DNA, CDR3 protein. D genes are given only for firm matches. Size is stated for part of the rows, as once, few or many counts, or as a class when the clone is expanded.

>once|TRBD2|TRBV19|TRBJ2-2
TGTGCCAGTAAGCGGACTAGCGGATCCACCGGGGAGCTGTTTTTT
CASKRTSGSTGELFF
>-|-|TRBV25-1|TRBJ2-2
TGTGCCAGCAGTGAATGGGGGGGGCCCGGGGAGCTGTTTTTT
CASSEWGGPGELFF
>-|-|TRBV7-8|TRBJ2-7
TGTGCCAGCAGCTTAGAAGAAGCAGGGGCCTACGAGCAGTACTTC
CASSLEEAGAYEQYF
>once|-|TRBV15|TRBJ1-1
TGTGCCACCAGCAGAGATAGGGGCTCTGAAGCTTTCTTT
CATSRDRGSEAFF
>-|TRBD1|TRBV29-1|TRBJ1-2
TGCAGCGTTGTAACGTTGACAGGGAATGGGCGTCGCTATGGCTACACCTTC
CSVVTLTGNGRRYGYTF
>-|-|TRBV7-9|TRBJ2-1
TGTGCCAGCAACCTACGGGGTTTCGATGAGCAGTTCTTC
CASNLRGFDEQFF
>-|-|TRBV5-6|TRBJ2-7
TGTGCCAGCAGCCAAGGGAGCGACGAGCAGTACTTC
CASSQGSDEQYF
>-|-|TRBV30|TRBJ2-1
TGTGCCTGGAGCCTAGGGGGGGCCAATGAGCAGTTCTTC
CAWSLGGANEQFF
>-|-|TRBV6-1|TRBJ1-1
TGTGCCAGCAGTGCGGTTCGGGGGACTGAAGCTTTCTTT
CASSAVRGTEAFF
>-|TRBD2|TRBV13|TRBJ2-7
TGTGCCAGCAGCCTGGGACTAGCGGGGGGATATGAGCAGTACTTC
CASSLGLAGGYEQYF
>once|-|TRBV29-1|TRBJ1-2
TGCAGCGTTGTAAGCGGGTTTGAGTATGGCTACACCTTC
CSVVSGFEYGYTF
>-|-|TRBV30|TRBJ2-3
TGTGCCTGGAGTGTACCGGCCGGGACAGATACGCAGTATTTT
CAWSVPAGTDTQYF
>-|-|TRBV18|TRBJ2-3
TGTGCCAGCTCAGAAGGGACAACCCTTCTGAGGGATACGCAGTATTTT
CASSEGTTLLRDTQYF
>-|-|TRBV19|TRBJ1-6
TGTGCCAGTAGTATAGGGACAGCTTCTCCGGGTTCACCCCTCCACTTT
CASSIGTASPGSPLHF
>-|-|TRBV7-8|TRBJ2-5
TGTGCCAGCAGCACGGGTAGCGGATCGTACCAAGAGACCCAGTACTTC
CASSTGSGSYQETQYF